The source of this TCR beta chain is a study of blood T cell repertoires in COVID-19. Study overall: Samples of COVID-19 (acute and convalescent) were obtained from the United States, Italy and Spain.

Under the authors' procedure: Quantification of nucleated cells was approximated via reference gene primer amplification. Libraries were prepared by immunoSEQ multiplex PCR; TCRdb keeps only in-frame clonotypes and omits some of them. Clone size and the V and J calls come from that table; the DNA yielded D and trimming. The sample yields about 530,000 clones, 85% to 90% seen once. The CDR3 loop spans 14 amino acids. Germline CDR1 LNHDA, CDR2 SQIVND (reference sequence). V lost 7 bases and J 6 bases, leaving 16 bases between the germline ends. This TCR came from a woman aged 50 to 60 with COVID-19, enrolled during active disease. The gene calls are TRBV19 and TRBJ1-5; possible D gene TRBD1, 6 bases. Sample: peripheral blood. The CDR3 DNA sequence: TGTGCCAGTACAGCTACAGGGTTGGGTCAGCCCCAGCATTTT. Translated: CASTATGLGQPQHF.